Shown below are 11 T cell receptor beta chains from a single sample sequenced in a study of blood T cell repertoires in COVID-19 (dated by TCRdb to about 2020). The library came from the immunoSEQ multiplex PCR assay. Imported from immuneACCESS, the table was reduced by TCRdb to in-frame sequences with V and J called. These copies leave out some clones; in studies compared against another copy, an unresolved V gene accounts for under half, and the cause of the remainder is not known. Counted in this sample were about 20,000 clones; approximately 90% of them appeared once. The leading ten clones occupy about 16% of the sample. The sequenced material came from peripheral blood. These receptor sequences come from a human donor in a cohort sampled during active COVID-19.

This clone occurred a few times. CDR3 nucleotides: TGTGCCAGCAGCACGGGACAACCGAGAGCCTCCTACAATGAGCAGTTCTTC. Residues: CASSTGQPRASYNEQFF. This chain connects TRBV21-1 to TRBJ2-1; TRBD1 is the table's D call, not checked against the DNA. TRBV21-1 is a pseudogene locus. The CDR3 sequence is 17 residues long.

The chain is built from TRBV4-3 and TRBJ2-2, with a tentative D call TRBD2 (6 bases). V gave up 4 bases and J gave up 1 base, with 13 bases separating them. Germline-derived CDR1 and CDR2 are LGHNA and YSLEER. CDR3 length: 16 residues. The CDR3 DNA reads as TGCGCCAGCAGCCGGGAAGGTAGCGGGAACACCGGGGAGCTGTTTTTT. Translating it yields CASSREGSGNTGELFF.

In nucleotides, the CDR3 is TGCGCCAGCAGCTTGGACCCGGCGGTAGATACGCAGTATTTT. Protein sequence: CASSLDPAVDTQYF. V is TRBV5-1 and J is TRBJ2-3; D is unclear. Germline V gene sequence: CDR1 SGHRS, CDR2 YFSETQ. Trimming cost V 0 bases and J 5 bases, with 10 bases left between them. This CDR3 has 14 residues. Based on the CDR3 plus reference TRBV5-1 and TRBJ2-3, the full variable domain is KAGVTQTPRYLIKTRGQQVTLSCSPISGHRSVSWYQQTPGQGLQFLFEYFSETQRNKGNFPGRFSGRQFSNSRSEMNVSTLELGDSALYLCASSLDPAVDTQYFGPGTRLTVL.

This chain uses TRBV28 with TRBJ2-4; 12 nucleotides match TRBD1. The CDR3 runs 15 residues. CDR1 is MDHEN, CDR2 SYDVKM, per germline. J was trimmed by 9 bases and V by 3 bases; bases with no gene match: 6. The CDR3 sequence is CASSFRGQGAVIQYF. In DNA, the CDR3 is TGTGCCAGCAGTTTCCGGGGACAGGGGGCAGTCATTCAGTACTTC.

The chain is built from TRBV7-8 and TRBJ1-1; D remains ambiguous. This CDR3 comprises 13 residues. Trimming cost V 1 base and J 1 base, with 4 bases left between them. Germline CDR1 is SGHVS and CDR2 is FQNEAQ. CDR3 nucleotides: TGTGCCAGCAGCTTAGGCAGGAACACTGAAGCTTTCTTT. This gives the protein CASSLGRNTEAFF. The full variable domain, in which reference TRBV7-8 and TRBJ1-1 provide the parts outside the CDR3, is GAGVSQSPRYKVAKRGQDVALRCDPISGHVSLFWYQQALGQGPEFLTYFQNEAQLDKSGLPSDRFFAERPEGSVSTLKIQRTQQEDSAVYLCASSLGRNTEAFFGQGTRLTVV.

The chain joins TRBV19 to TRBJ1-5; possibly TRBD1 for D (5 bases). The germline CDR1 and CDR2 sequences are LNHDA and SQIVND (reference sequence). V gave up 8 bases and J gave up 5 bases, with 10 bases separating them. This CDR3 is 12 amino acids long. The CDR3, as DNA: TGTGCCAGTGGGGGGATGGATCAGCCCCAGCATTTT. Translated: CASGGMDQPQHF.

The CDR3 region has the DNA TGTGCCAGCAGACTTCTCACAGGGTTCACTGAAGCTTTCTTT. Its protein product is CASRLLTGFTEAFF. The rearrangement joins TRBV27 to TRBJ1-1; D might be TRBD1 (6 bases). V was pared by 6 bases and J by 4 bases, with 15 bases between. Germline-derived CDR1 and CDR2 are MNHEY and SMNVEV (reference sequence). The CDR3 is made up of 14 amino acids.

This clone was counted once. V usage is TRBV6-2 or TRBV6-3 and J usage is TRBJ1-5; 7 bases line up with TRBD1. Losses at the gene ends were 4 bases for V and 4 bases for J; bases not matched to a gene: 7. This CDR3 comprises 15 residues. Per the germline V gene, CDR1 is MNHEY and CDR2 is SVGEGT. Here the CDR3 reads CASSFDRVGNQPQHF. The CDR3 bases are TGTGCCAGCAGTTTTGACAGGGTGGGTAATCAGCCCCAGCATTTT.

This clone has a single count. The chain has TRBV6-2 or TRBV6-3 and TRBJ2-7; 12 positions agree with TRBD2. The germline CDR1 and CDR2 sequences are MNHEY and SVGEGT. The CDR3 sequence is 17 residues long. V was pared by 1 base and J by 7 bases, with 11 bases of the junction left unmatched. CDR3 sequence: CASSYLGLAGGVREQYF. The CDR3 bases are TGTGCCAGCAGTTACTTGGGTCTAGCGGGAGGGGTTCGAGAGCAGTACTTC.

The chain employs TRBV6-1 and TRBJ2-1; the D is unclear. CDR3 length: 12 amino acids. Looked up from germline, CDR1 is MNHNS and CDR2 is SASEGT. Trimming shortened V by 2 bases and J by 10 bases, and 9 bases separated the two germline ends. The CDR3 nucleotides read TGTGCCAGCAGTGAACGATCGCTAGAGCAGTTCTTC. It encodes CASSERSLEQFF.

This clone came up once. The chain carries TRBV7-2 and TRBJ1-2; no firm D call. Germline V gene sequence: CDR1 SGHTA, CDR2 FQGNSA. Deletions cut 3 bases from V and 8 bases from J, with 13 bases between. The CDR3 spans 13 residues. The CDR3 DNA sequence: TGTGCCAGCAGCTTCCCGAGCTCGGGGGGCTACACCTTC. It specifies CASSFPSSGGYTF.